The sequence of this TCR beta chain was determined in a study of preoperative IRX-2 immunotherapy in early breast cancer. Some clones are missing from TCRdb's copy, which holds only in-frame ones; the method was immunoSEQ multiplex PCR. The sample has approximately 24,000 clones, 80% to 90% seen once. The CDR3 covers 12 residues. The germline gives CDR1 MNHEY, CDR2 SMNVEV (reference sequence). Trimming stripped 7 bases from V and 8 bases from J, with 14 bases between. Treatment reported: preoperative locoregional IRX-2 cytokine immunotherapy. Patients received preoperative, locoregional IRX-2 cytokine immunotherapy in a phase Ib study.

Sequences were derived from tumor tissue, sampled after IRX-2 immunotherapy. The receptor was isolated from a human donor with breast cancer. V usage is TRBV27 and J usage is TRBJ1-2; D is unclear. The CDR3 region has the DNA TGTGCCAGCAAGCGGGGAAGTCAAGGCTACACCTTC. It codes for CASKRGSQGYTF.